Listed here are 10 T cell receptor beta chains from one sample, sequenced in a study of low-dose radiotherapy and immunotherapy resistance in tumors. Time point meaning: after trial treatment. As for treatment: LDRT plus nivolumab, ipilimumab, low-dose cyclophosphamide and aspirin (RACIN trial). Using a constant-region primer together with a V-primer adapter, TCRs were subjected to around 22 PCR cycles of amplification. Via MiXCR, TCRdb re-called the reads, giving one row per CDR3 protein. The top ten clones hold approximately 7.6% of a sample with about 52,000 distinct CDR3 sequences, around a third of them seen once. The sequencing here drew on PBMCs, taken after low-dose radiotherapy plus immunotherapy. These TCRs come from a male donor with rectosigmoid adenocarcinoma.

The V gene is TRBV9, the J gene TRBJ2-1; D might be TRBD2 (5 bases). V was pared by 2 bases and J by 8 bases, with 20 bases between. CDR3 length: 16 amino acids. The germline gives CDR1 SGDLS, CDR2 YYNGEE. CDR3 in DNA: TGTGCCAGCAGCGTTAGCCGTGACGAACATAGCGATGAGCAGTTCTTC. Residues: CASSVSRDEHSDEQFF.

About this clonotype itself: A far larger clone differs by one base, so this is likely a read error. This chain connects TRBV28 to TRBJ2-7; 11 bases agree with TRBD2. There are 20 residues in the CDR3. V was clipped by 6 bases and J by 7 bases; unmatched bases: 26. Germline values: CDR1 MDHEN, CDR2 SYDVKM. CDR3 nucleotide sequence: TGTGCCAGCAGCCGACCACCCCCCCCGACTAGCGGGGTGAACTACAATGAGCAGTACTTC. It is translated as CASSRPPPPTSGVNYNEQYF.

This rearrangement joins TRBV9 to TRBJ2-3; no definite D call. CDR3 length equals 17 residues. The ends were cut back, 0 bases at V and 2 bases at J, with 16 bases in the middle. Per germline, CDR1 SGDLS and CDR2 YYNGEE. The CDR3, as DNA: TGTGCCAGCAGCGTAGCATCTTCCCAAGCCCTCACAGATACGCAGTATTTT. This codes for CASSVASSQALTDTQYF.

This clonotype has ten or more counts. This rearrangement joins TRBV7-9 to TRBJ2-7; tentatively, D is TRBD1 or TRBD2 (5 bases each). Germline-derived CDR1 and CDR2 are SEHNR and FQNEAQ (reference sequence). The CDR3 consists of 15 residues. V was trimmed by 4 bases and J by 0 bases, leaving 13 bases between them. CDR3: CASSSPGRTSYEQYF. As DNA, the CDR3 is TGTGCCAGCAGCTCTCCGGGGCGGACCTCCTACGAGCAGTACTTC.

This clonotype occurred a few times. This chain connects TRBV19 to TRBJ2-7; 8 bases fit TRBD2. From germline, CDR1 is LNHDA and CDR2 SQIVND (reference sequence). After removal of 3 bases from V and 2 bases from J, the junction contained 6 bases not matched to a gene. There are 15 residues in the CDR3. The CDR3 DNA is TGTGCCAGTAGTATCGGTAGCGGGGTTACCTACGAGCAGTACTTC. As protein: CASSIGSGVTYEQYF.

The chain links TRBV6-2 or TRBV6-3 to TRBJ1-1; tentatively, D is TRBD1 (5 bases). The germline CDR1 and CDR2 sequences are MNHEY and SVGEGT. This CDR3 region has 14 residues. Trimming cost V 8 bases and J 4 bases, with 17 bases left between them. CDR3 amino acids: CASFRVGAPTEAFF. The CDR3 DNA sequence: TGTGCCAGCTTTAGGGTAGGGGCGCCCACTGAAGCTTTCTTT.

This clonotype was recorded a few times. The V call is TRBV11-2, the J call TRBJ2-3, with 9 positions matching TRBD1. The germline gives CDR1 SGHAT, CDR2 FQNNGV. This CDR3 is 15 amino acids long. V was pared by 5 bases and J by 6 bases, with 9 bases of the junction left unmatched. In DNA, the CDR3 is TGTGCCAGCAGCATCGGGACAGGGCCCATGGATACGCAGTATTTT. Amino acids: CASSIGTGPMDTQYF.

This clonotype has more than one count but fewer than ten. Here the CDR3 reads CASSHGWTSGIRETQYF. The CDR3 DNA sequence: TGCGCCAGCAGCCATGGATGGACTAGCGGGATTCGAGAGACCCAGTACTTC. The chain has TRBV4-1 and TRBJ2-5; 12 bases match TRBD2. The V segment lost 3 bases and the J segment 4 bases; nucleotides outside the gene matches: 9. CDR3 length equals 17 residues. The germline V gene encodes CDR1 MGHRA and CDR2 YSYEKL.

The J gene is TRBJ2-2, the V gene TRBV5-1; 8 bases map to TRBD1. The CDR3 extends over 17 amino acids. CDR1 is SGHRS and CDR2 is YFSETQ in the germline V gene. The V and J ends lost 2 bases and 1 base, in that order; junction bases with no gene match: 7. The CDR3 loop reads CASSFPAGTGNTGELFF. DNA of the CDR3: TGCGCCAGCAGCTTCCCGGCGGGGACAGGGAACACCGGGGAGCTGTTTTTT.

This clonotype occurred a few times. The V gene is TRBV5-1, the J gene TRBJ2-1; the D is unclear. CDR3 length equals 15 residues. From germline, CDR1 is SGHRS and CDR2 YFSETQ. The germline V and J ends were trimmed by 4 bases and 7 bases, with 18 bases remaining between them. CDR3 residues: CASSTRRGVGNEQFF. The CDR3 DNA reads as TGCGCCAGCAGCACCCGTAGAGGAGTAGGGAATGAGCAGTTCTTC. The complete variable domain, with remaining parts taken from reference TRBV5-1 and TRBJ2-1, reads KAGVTQTPRYLIKTRGQQVTLSCSPISGHRSVSWYQQTPGQGLQFLFEYFSETQRNKGNFPGRFSGRQFSNSRSEMNVSTLELGDSALYLCASSTRRGVGNEQFFGPGTRLTVL.